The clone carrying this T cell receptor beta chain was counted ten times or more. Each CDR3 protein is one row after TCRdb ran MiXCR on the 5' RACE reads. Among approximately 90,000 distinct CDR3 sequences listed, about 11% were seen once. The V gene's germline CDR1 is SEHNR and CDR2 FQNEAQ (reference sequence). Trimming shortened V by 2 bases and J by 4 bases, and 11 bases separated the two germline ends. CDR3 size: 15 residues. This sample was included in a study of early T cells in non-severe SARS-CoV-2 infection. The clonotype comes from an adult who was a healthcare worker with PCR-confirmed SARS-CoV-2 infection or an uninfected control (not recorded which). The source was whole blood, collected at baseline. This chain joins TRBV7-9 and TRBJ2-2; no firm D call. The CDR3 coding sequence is TGTGCCAGCAGCTTATCACCGCGAGGCACCGGGGAGCTGTTTTTT. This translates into CASSLSPRGTGELFF.